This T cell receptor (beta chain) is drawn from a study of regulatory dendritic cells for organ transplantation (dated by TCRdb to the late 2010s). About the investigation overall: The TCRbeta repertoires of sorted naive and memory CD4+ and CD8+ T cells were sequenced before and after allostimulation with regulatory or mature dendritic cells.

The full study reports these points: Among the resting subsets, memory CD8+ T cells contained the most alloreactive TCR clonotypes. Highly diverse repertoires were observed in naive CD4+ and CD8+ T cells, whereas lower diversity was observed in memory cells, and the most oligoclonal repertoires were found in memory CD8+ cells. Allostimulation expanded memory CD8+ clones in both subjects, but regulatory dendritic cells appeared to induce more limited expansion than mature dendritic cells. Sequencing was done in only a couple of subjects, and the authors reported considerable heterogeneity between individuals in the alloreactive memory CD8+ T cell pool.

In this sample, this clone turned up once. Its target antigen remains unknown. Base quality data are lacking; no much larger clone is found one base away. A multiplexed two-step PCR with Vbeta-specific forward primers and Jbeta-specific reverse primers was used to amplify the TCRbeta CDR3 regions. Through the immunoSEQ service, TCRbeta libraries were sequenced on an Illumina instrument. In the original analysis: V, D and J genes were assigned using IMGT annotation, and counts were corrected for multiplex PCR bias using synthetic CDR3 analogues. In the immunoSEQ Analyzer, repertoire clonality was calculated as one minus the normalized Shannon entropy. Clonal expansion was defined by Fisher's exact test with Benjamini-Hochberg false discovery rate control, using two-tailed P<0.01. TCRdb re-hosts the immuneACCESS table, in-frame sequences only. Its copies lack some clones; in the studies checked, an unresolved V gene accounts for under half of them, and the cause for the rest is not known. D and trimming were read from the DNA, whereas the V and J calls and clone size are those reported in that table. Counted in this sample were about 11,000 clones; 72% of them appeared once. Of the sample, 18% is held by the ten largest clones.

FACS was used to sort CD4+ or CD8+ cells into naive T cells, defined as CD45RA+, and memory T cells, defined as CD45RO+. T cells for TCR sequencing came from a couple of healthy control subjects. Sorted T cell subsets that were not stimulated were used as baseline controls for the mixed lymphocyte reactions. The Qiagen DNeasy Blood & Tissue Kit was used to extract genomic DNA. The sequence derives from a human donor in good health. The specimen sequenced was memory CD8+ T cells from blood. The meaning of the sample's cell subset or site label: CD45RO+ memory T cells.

The CDR3 sequence is CASHERDRGGYEQYF. The nucleotide sequence reads TGTGCCAGTCACGAACGGGACAGGGGGGGCTACGAGCAGTACTTC. Rearrangement joined TRBV19 to TRBJ2-7, with 11 junctional bases fitting TRBD1. V is cut back by 8 bases and J by 3 bases, with 9 bases in the junction unmatched. The CDR3 has 15 amino acids, counting the end cysteine and phenylalanine. Only CDR3 DNA is held: 45 bases, read in frame from base 1. The germline V gene (reference sequence) supplies CDR1 LNHDA and CDR2 SQIVND. Extended through the reference TRBV19 and TRBJ2-7 proteins, this CDR3 yields the full variable domain: DGGITQSPKYLFRKEGQNVTLSCEQNLNHDAMYWYRQDPGQGLRLIYYSQIVNDFQKGDIAEGYSVSREKKESFPLTVTSAQKNPTAFYLCASHERDRGGYEQYFGPGTRLTVT.